Below, 5 T cell receptor beta chains from the same sample are listed, as sequenced in a study of PD-1 blockade in mismatch repair-deficient tumors. The table came from immunoSEQ multiplex PCR; TCRdb's copy has only in-frame clones and leaves some out. The sample has 130,000 or so clones, roughly nine tenths seen once. Sequenced material: peripheral blood, taken 44 weeks after starting pembrolizumab. These receptor sequences come from an adult with mismatch repair-deficient cancer.

The CDR3 loop is CASSPSGLDQPQHF. In nucleotides, the CDR3 is TGTGCCAGCTCCCCTTCGGGGCTTGATCAGCCCCAGCATTTT. The rearrangement joins TRBV18 to TRBJ1-5; D is perhaps TRBD1 (5 bases). Trimming took 6 bases from V and 5 from J, leaving 14 bases between them. Germline lookup yields CDR1 KGHSH and CDR2 LQKENI. The CDR3 loop spans 14 amino acids.

In nucleotides, the CDR3 is TGTGCCTGGAAGGGGACAGGGGTGAGAGGCTACACCTTC. Translating gives CAWKGTGVRGYTF. The V call is TRBV30, the J call TRBJ1-2; 10 nucleotides agree with TRBD1. The CDR3 is 13 amino acids. CDR1 is GTSNPN and CDR2 is SVGIG in the germline V gene (reference sequence). V trimming: 4 bases; J trimming: 8 bases; junction bases outside the gene matches: 7.

This clone was seen only once. Different DNA sequences within this sample yield the same CDR3. V gene TRBV27 combines with J gene TRBJ2-1; no clear D gene. Germline CDR1 is MNHEY and CDR2 is SMNVEV (reference sequence). Trimming removed 2 bases from V and 0 bases from J, with 5 bases in between. CDR3 length: 14 amino acids. The CDR3 spells CASSLGGSYNEQFF. The CDR3, as DNA: TGTGCCAGCAGTTTAGGTGGCTCCTACAATGAGCAGTTCTTC.

V gene TRBV10-3 combines with J gene TRBJ1-5; no clear D. The CDR3 contains 14 residues. V was clipped by 4 bases and J by 4 bases, with 11 bases between them. Germline CDR1 and CDR2: ENHRY and SYGVKD. CDR3 in DNA: TGTGCCATCAGTGTGGTCTTTTCTAATCAGCCCCAGCATTTT. It codes for CAISVVFSNQPQHF.

This clone was counted a single time. This chain connects TRBV6-1 to TRBJ2-1, with a possible D match to TRBD2 (5 bases). The CDR3 runs 12 residues. Germline loops: CDR1 MNHNS, CDR2 SASEGT. The CDR3 loop is CGVTNSYNEQFF. The CDR3 DNA reads TGTGGGGTGACTAACTCCTACAATGAGCAGTTCTTC.